This TCR beta chain came from a study of blood T cell repertoires in COVID-19. For the study at large: The samples span acute and convalescent COVID-19 from the United States, Italy and Spain. Sources were T cells, B-cell-depleted T cells, or PBMCs; the material itself was cDNA or gDNA.

Germline V gene data show CDR1 as MNHEY and CDR2 as SVGAGI. CDR3 length equals 15 residues. J was trimmed by 5 bases and V by 0 bases; bases with no gene match: 3. Under the authors' procedure: Reference gene primer amplification gave nucleated cell count estimates. The method was immunoSEQ multiplex PCR; TCRdb's version includes in-frame clones alone and lacks a portion of them. V and J calls and clone size are given by that table; D and trimming were obtained from the DNA. This repertoire shows roughly 190,000 clones, about 86% found once; its top ten account for under 3%. The sample comprised peripheral blood. This chain links TRBV6-5 with TRBJ1-1; 10 bases agree with TRBD1. This TCR came from a man over 45 with active or convalescent COVID-19. CDR3 sequence: CASSYSTGGATEAFF. CDR3 nucleotide sequence: TGTGCCAGCAGTTACTCGACAGGGGGCGCGACTGAAGCTTTCTTT.